This passage covers 21 T cell receptor beta chains from one sample sequenced in a study of OX40 agonist ivuxolimab in advanced cancers. Clones were read by immunoSEQ multiplex PCR, and TCRdb kept only the in-frame ones, dropping some. In the table there are approximately 60,000 clones, around 90% of which are singletons. The sample in question was CD4+ or CD8+ T cells sorted from blood, obtained in a trial of the OX40 agonist ivuxolimab. The receptors were sampled from an adult with an advanced solid tumor such as melanoma, head and neck, liver or kidney cancer.

The J gene is TRBJ2-3, the V gene TRBV5-1; TRBD2 matches at 8 bases. The V segment lost 5 bases and the J segment 4 bases; nucleotides outside the gene matches: 6. The V gene's germline CDR1 is SGHRS and CDR2 YFSETQ. This CDR3 contains 14 residues. CDR3 DNA sequence: TGCGCCAGCAGTTTCAGCGGGAGCGCAGATACGCAGTATTTT. Its translation: CASSFSGSADTQYF.

This CDR3 is CSVEDPDRIIPSGNTIYF. The CDR3 bases are TGCAGCGTTGAAGATCCGGACAGAATAATCCCCTCTGGAAACACCATATATTTT. This rearrangement joins TRBV29-1 to TRBJ1-3; the D gene is possibly TRBD1 (6 bases). The CDR3 consists of 18 residues. The V gene's germline CDR1 is SQVTM and CDR2 ANQGSEA. V was cut by 0 bases and J by 0 bases, with 18 bases left in between. Filled out from reference TRBV29-1 and TRBJ1-3, the complete variable domain reads SAVISQKPSRDICQRGTSLTIQCQVDSQVTMMFWYRQQPGQSLTLIATANQGSEATYESGFVIDKFPISRPNLTFSTLTVSNMSPEDSSIYLCSVEDPDRIIPSGNTIYFGEGSWLTVV.

The chain recombines TRBV9 with TRBJ2-1; TRBD2 matches at 8 bases. Germline V gene lookup returns CDR1 SGDLS and CDR2 YYNGEE. This CDR3 spans 15 amino acids. With V trimmed by 2 bases and J by 8 bases, 9 bases remained unmatched. The CDR3 nucleotides are TGTGCCAGCAGCGTGCGGAGCGGGAGTAACGATGAGCAGTTCTTC. It translates to CASSVRSGSNDEQFF.

This chain joins TRBV20-1 and TRBJ2-7; D gene unclear. This CDR3 region has 11 residues. The V end was cut by 5 bases, the J end by 0 bases, with 5 bases between. Looked up from germline, CDR1 is DFQATT and CDR2 is SNEGSKA (reference sequence). This chain's CDR3 is CSAPSSYEQYF. The DNA for the CDR3 is TGCAGTGCTCCGAGCTCCTACGAGCAGTACTTC.

The V call is TRBV6-6, the J call TRBJ2-3, with D maybe TRBD1 (5 bases). CDR1 and CDR2 (germline): MNHNY, SVGAGI (reference sequence). V lost 8 bases and J 3 bases, leaving 12 bases between the germline ends. The CDR3 length is 13 residues. Here the CDR3 DNA reads TGTGCCAGCTCTCCCCCAGGGACAGATACGCAGTATTTT. It codes for CASSPPGTDTQYF.

This chain connects TRBV28 to TRBJ2-7, with D perhaps TRBD1 (6 bases). The CDR3 length is 14 residues. The V end was cut by 5 bases, the J end by 2 bases, with 13 bases between. Looked up from germline, CDR1 is MDHEN and CDR2 is SYDVKM. This CDR3 is CASSPGTLPYEQYF. The CDR3 DNA reads TGTGCCAGCAGTCCCGGGACACTACCCTACGAGCAGTACTTC.

About this clone itself: One end of the junction varies from germline; a read error may be responsible. The gene calls are TRBV6-1 and TRBJ1-1, with D unresolved. CDR3 length: 10 residues. Germline values: CDR1 MNHNS, CDR2 SASEGT. The CDR3 DNA is TGTGCCAGCGGGAACCCTGAAGCTTTCTTT. This gives the protein CASGNPEAFF.

The genes are TRBV10-3 and TRBJ1-1; 9 nucleotides agree with TRBD1. The germline gives CDR1 ENHRY, CDR2 SYGVKD. Germline trimming cut 4 bases from V and 3 bases from J; bases unmatched to any gene: 0. The CDR3 sequence is 13 residues long. The CDR3 nucleotides read TGTGCCATCAGTGGGACAGGGGACACTGAAGCTTTCTTT. The encoded protein is CAISGTGDTEAFF.

The count of this clone is one. The chain couples TRBV2 to TRBJ1-4; 7 bases map to TRBD1. The CDR3 is 14 amino acids. Germline V gene sequence: CDR1 SNHLY, CDR2 FYNNEI. J lost 8 bases, V lost 6 bases, and 9 bases had no gene match. The CDR3 loop reads CASRETGLGEKLFF. In DNA, the CDR3 is TGTGCCAGCAGGGAGACAGGGCTAGGAGAAAAACTGTTTTTT.

Written as DNA, the CDR3 is TGTGCCAGCAGGAGGGACAGGGCCATCTATGGCTACACCTTC. Its translation: CASRRDRAIYGYTF. The chain carries TRBV7-9 and TRBJ1-2, with TRBD1 matching 9 bases. The germline CDR1 and CDR2 sequences are SEHNR and FQNEAQ (reference sequence). This CDR3 comprises 14 residues. Trimming cost V 6 bases and J 4 bases; bases outside gene matches: 6. Drawing the rest from reference TRBV7-9 and TRBJ1-2, the complete variable domain is DTGVSQNPRHKITKRGQNVTFRCDPISEHNRLYWYRQTLGQGPEFLTYFQNEAQLEKSRLLSDRFSAERPKGSFSTLEIQRTEQGDSAMYLCASRRDRAIYGYTFGSGTRLTVV.

The chain combines TRBV6-4 with TRBJ2-7, with 11 bases matching TRBD2. V lost 1 base to trimming and J lost 2 bases; unmatched junction nucleotides: 7. Germline V CDR1 and CDR2: MRHNA, SNTAGT. CDR3 size: 17 residues. The CDR3 protein is CASSDCPRLAGPYEQYF. CDR3 nucleotides: TGTGCCAGCAGTGACTGTCCCCGACTAGCGGGACCCTACGAGCAGTACTTC.

This rearrangement joins TRBV9 to TRBJ1-2, with a possible D match to TRBD1 (6 bases). Germline values: CDR1 SGDLS, CDR2 YYNGEE. With 0 bases removed from V and 7 bases from J, the gap between germline ends came to 10 bases. CDR3 length: 13 residues. The DNA of the CDR3 is TGTGCCAGCAGCGTAGTGGGGGCCCCTGGCTACACCTTC. This gives the protein CASSVVGAPGYTF.

The chain has TRBV18 and TRBJ1-4, with TRBD1 matching 9 bases. This CDR3 region has 16 residues. With 3 bases clipped from V and 6 bases from J, the junction kept 8 bases outside the gene matches. CDR1 and CDR2 (germline): KGHSH, LQKENI. The CDR3 loop is CASSPPNRGQHEKLFF. As DNA, the CDR3 is TGTGCCAGCTCACCGCCAAACAGGGGGCAACATGAAAAACTGTTTTTT.

This chain links TRBV18 with TRBJ1-1; 7 bases line up with TRBD1. The J segment lost 3 bases and the V segment lost 1 base, leaving 5 bases of the junction unmatched. This CDR3 contains 15 residues. CDR1 is KGHSH, CDR2 LQKENI, per germline. The CDR3 is CASSPLTGVDTEAFF. The CDR3, as DNA: TGTGCCAGCTCACCACTTACAGGGGTGGACACTGAAGCTTTCTTT.

The rearrangement uses TRBV28 and TRBJ2-3, with 11 bases identical to TRBD2. The CDR3 is 18 residues long. The V and J ends lost 2 bases and 0 bases, in that order; junction bases with no gene match: 7. Germline V gives CDR1 MDHEN, CDR2 SYDVKM. Here the CDR3 reads CASSLKKGLAVSTDTQYF. CDR3 coding DNA: TGTGCCAGCAGTTTAAAGAAGGGACTAGCGGTTAGCACAGATACGCAGTATTTT. Full variable domain (outside the CDR3, taken from reference TRBV28 and TRBJ2-3): DVKVTQSSRYLVKRTGEKVFLECVQDMDHENMFWYRQDPGLGLRLIYFSYDVKMKEKGDIPEGYSVSREKKERFSLILESASTNQTSMYLCASSLKKGLAVSTDTQYFGPGTRLTVL.

This chain joins TRBV30 and TRBJ2-5; D is unresolved. Looked up from germline, CDR1 is GTSNPN and CDR2 is SVGIG (reference sequence). This CDR3 comprises 13 residues. The ends were cut back, 4 bases at V and 7 bases at J, with 16 bases in the middle. CDR3 coding DNA: TGTGCCTGGACCCCTAGGTCTCATGGGACCCAGTACTTC. Its translation is CAWTPRSHGTQYF.

The V gene is TRBV27, the J gene TRBJ2-7; D call uncertain. Germline V gene lookup returns CDR1 MNHEY and CDR2 SMNVEV (reference sequence). V was shortened by 3 bases and J by 2 bases, with 17 bases between the two germline ends. This CDR3 spans 16 amino acids. The CDR3 region is CASSFRCCWAPYEQYF. The DNA for the CDR3 is TGTGCCAGCAGTTTTAGGTGTTGCTGGGCCCCCTACGAGCAGTACTTC.

V is TRBV7-6 and J is TRBJ2-7; 7 bases align to TRBD1. J was trimmed by 0 bases and V by 9 bases; bases with no gene match: 11. The CDR3 is 15 amino acids. Germline V gene sequence: CDR1 SGHVS, CDR2 FNYEAQ. DNA of the CDR3: TGTGCCAGTAGACAGGGCCCTGACTCCTCCTACGAGCAGTACTTC. Its translation: CASRQGPDSSYEQYF.

This chain links TRBV28 with TRBJ1-2; the match to TRBD1 covers 7 bases. This CDR3 has 13 amino acids. Unmatched junction bases numbered 6, after V lost 4 bases and J lost 7 bases. In germline, CDR1 is MDHEN, CDR2 SYDVKM. Here the CDR3 DNA reads TGTGCCAGCAGTTACCCAGACAGGGTTGGCTACACCTTC. The encoded protein is CASSYPDRVGYTF.

The rearrangement joins TRBV19 to TRBJ2-4; the match to TRBD2 covers 7 bases. V dropped 0 bases and J dropped 10; count of bases not matched to a gene: 0. The CDR3 extends over 12 amino acids. The germline CDR1 and CDR2 sequences are LNHDA and SQIVND (reference sequence). The CDR3 region has the DNA TGTGCCAGTAGTATAGAGGGAGGGATTCAGTACTTC. The encoded protein is CASSIEGGIQYF.

The chain recombines TRBV6-5 with TRBJ2-7; D might be TRBD2 (5 bases). The germline V gene has CDR1 MNHEY and CDR2 SVGAGI. Trimming shortened V by 5 bases and J by 0 bases, and 11 bases separated the two germline ends. This CDR3 region has 14 residues. CDR3 sequence: CASSLGADSYEQYF. For the CDR3, the DNA is TGTGCCAGCAGTCTCGGAGCGGACTCCTACGAGCAGTACTTC.